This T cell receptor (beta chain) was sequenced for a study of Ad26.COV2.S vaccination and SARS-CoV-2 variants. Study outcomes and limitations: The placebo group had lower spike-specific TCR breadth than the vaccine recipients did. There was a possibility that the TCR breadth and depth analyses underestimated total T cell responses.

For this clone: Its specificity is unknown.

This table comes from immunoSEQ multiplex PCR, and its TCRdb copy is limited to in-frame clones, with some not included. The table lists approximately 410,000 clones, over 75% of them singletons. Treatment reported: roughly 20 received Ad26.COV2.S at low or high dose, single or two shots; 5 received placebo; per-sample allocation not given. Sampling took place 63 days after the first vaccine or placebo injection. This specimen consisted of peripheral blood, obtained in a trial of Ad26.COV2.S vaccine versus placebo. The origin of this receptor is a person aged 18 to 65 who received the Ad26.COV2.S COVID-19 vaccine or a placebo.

In nucleotides, the CDR3 is TGTGCCAGTAGTATAAACGGGAACACTGAAGCTTTCTTT. Translation: CASSINGNTEAFF. J is TRBJ1-1 and V is TRBV19; D is unclear. The CDR3 has 13 amino acids. Germline values: CDR1 LNHDA, CDR2 SQIVND (reference sequence). Between the trimmed V and J ends, which lost 2 bases and 1 base, there was a span of 5 bases.